The 3 T cell receptor beta chains reported below all come from one sample, sequenced in a study of T cells in Graves' hyperthyroidism and ophthalmopathy (dated by TCRdb to about 2019). Library method: multiplex PCR. Reads for this sample came from an Illumina HiSeq 2000. TCR beta CDR3 regions were amplified from RNA transcripts. A first-round RT-PCR of the TCR CDR3 used the HTBI primer set with the Qiagen OneStep RT-PCR kit. In TCRdb, the public reads were trimmed at Q25 with fastp and aligned with MiXCR, with productive beta chains retained. Each entry merges the rows of one CDR3 protein and shows their most common DNA and genes. A total of over 500,000 distinct CDR3 sequences appear in this sample, 12% to 15% of them only once. The ten top clones hold around 13% of the sample. The sample comprised blood. The receptors were gathered from a woman aged 40 to 49 with Graves' hyperthyroidism.

This clonotype has a handful of counts. The rearrangement uses TRBV15 and TRBJ2-2; 12 bases agree with TRBD1. Trimming took 3 bases from V and 6 from J; bases not matched to a gene: 5. Germline V gene lookup returns CDR1 LNHNV and CDR2 YYDKDF (reference sequence). The CDR3 runs to 16 residues. In nucleotides, the CDR3 is TGTGCCACCAGCAGGGGGACAGGGGGCGCGGCCGGGGAGCTGTTTTTT. Protein: CATSRGTGGAAGELFF. Using reference TRBV15 and TRBJ2-2 for the parts outside the CDR3, the full variable domain is DAMVIQNPRYQVTQFGKPVTLSCSQTLNHNVMYWYQQKSSQAPKLLFHYYDKDFNNEADTPDNFQSRRPNTSFCFLDIRSPGLGDTAMYLCATSRGTGGAAGELFFGEGSRLTVL.

This clonotype appeared many times. The chain combines TRBV20-1 with TRBJ2-7; D uncertain. This CDR3 is built from 11 residues. Trimming took off 7 bases at V and 6 bases at J, with 13 bases between the two ends. CDR1 is DFQATT and CDR2 is SNEGSKA in the germline V gene (reference sequence). The CDR3 coding sequence is TGCAGTGTTCATAGGGAATTCGAGCAGTACTTC. The encoded protein is CSVHREFEQYF.

The chain employs TRBV4-1 and TRBJ2-1; 13 nucleotides agree with TRBD2. The V and J ends lost 1 base and 4 bases, in that order; junction bases with no gene match: 4. Germline V CDR1 and CDR2: MGHRA, YSYEKL. The CDR3 runs to 17 residues. CDR3 loop: CASSQALLAGGYNEQFF. The CDR3 coding sequence is TGCGCCAGCAGCCAAGCTCTACTAGCGGGAGGGTACAATGAGCAGTTCTTC.